This T cell receptor beta chain derives from a study of blood T cell repertoires in COVID-19. Study summary: Nucleic acid was either cDNA or gDNA, and it came from T cells, B-cell-depleted T cells, or PBMCs.

Donors were grouped by their self-reported clinical history. Original data processing: The assay estimated nucleated cells by amplifying reference gene primers. The table came from immunoSEQ multiplex PCR; TCRdb's copy has only in-frame clones and leaves some out. That table supplies the V and J calls and clone size; D and trimming were determined from the DNA. Altogether hundreds of thousands of clones are present, 65% to 90% being singletons, with the ten largest covering about 4.1%. The sequence was collected from a woman between 40 and 50 years old with acute COVID-19. The material sequenced was PBMCs or T cells enriched from blood (not recorded which).

The CDR3 is CASRIDSNQPQHF. The CDR3 DNA follows: TGTGCCAGCAGGATAGACAGTAATCAGCCCCAGCATTTT. The chain carries TRBV12-3 or TRBV12-4 and TRBJ1-5, with D maybe TRBD1 (5 bases). Trimming shortened V by 6 bases and J by 4 bases, and 10 bases separated the two germline ends. The CDR3 consists of 13 residues.